The 9 T cell receptor beta chains in this list originate from one sample, sequenced in a study of T cells in localized non-small cell lung cancer. The data were produced by immunoSEQ multiplex PCR, yet TCRdb's version contains in-frame clones alone and is incomplete. The sample includes 50,000 to 60,000 clones, around 90% of them seen just once. The source was PBMCs, collected before any cancer treatment. Source of these receptors: a female donor with stage II lung adenocarcinoma.

This clone was observed a few times. The CDR3 region has the DNA TGTGCCAGCATGGGAAACTATGGCTACACCTTC. Residues: CASMGNYGYTF. The rearrangement uses TRBV2 and TRBJ1-2; no clear D. This CDR3 region has 11 residues. The V end lost 7 bases, the J end lost 2 bases, and 5 bases lay between the germline ends. CDR1 is SNHLY, CDR2 FYNNEI, per germline.

The rearrangement uses TRBV11-1 and TRBJ1-1, with TRBD1 as a possible D gene (6 bases). The CDR3 runs to 16 residues. V was shortened by 0 bases and J by 0 bases, with 11 bases between the two germline ends. Per the germline V gene, CDR1 is SGHAT and CDR2 is FQDESV (reference sequence). CDR3 amino acids: CASSLAVGQMNTEAFF. The CDR3, as DNA: TGTGCCAGCAGCTTAGCGGTTGGACAGATGAACACTGAAGCTTTCTTT.

V usage is TRBV2 and J usage is TRBJ1-1; D is unresolved. This CDR3 contains 14 residues. V was pared by 2 bases and J by 1 base, with 8 bases between. Germline V CDR1 and CDR2: SNHLY, FYNNEI. CDR3 coding DNA: TGTGCCAGCAGTGAATACAGTCCGAACACTGAAGCTTTCTTT. The encoded protein is CASSEYSPNTEAFF.

This clone has a handful of counts. The genes are TRBV25-1 and TRBJ1-1; the D is unclear. V was shortened by 8 bases and J by 0 bases, with 13 bases between the two germline ends. The germline V gene encodes CDR1 MGHDK and CDR2 SYGVNS. There are 14 residues in the CDR3. This CDR3 reads CASGFGLLNTEAFF. The CDR3 nucleotides read TGTGCCAGCGGATTCGGACTCTTGAACACTGAAGCTTTCTTT.

The sample holds one count of this clone. CDR3 nucleotides: TGTGCCAGCAGCTTGGGCGGCGGTGGGACAATTGGCTACACCTTC. This gives the protein CASSLGGGGTIGYTF. The chain employs TRBV5-6 and TRBJ1-2; the D gene is possibly TRBD1 (6 bases). Germline CDR1 reads SGHDT; CDR2 reads YYEEEE. V gave up 0 bases and J gave up 7 bases, with 16 bases separating them. The CDR3 consists of 15 residues.

This clone was seen just once. The chain joins TRBV19 to TRBJ2-5; tentative D call: TRBD2 (6 bases). This CDR3 is 14 amino acids long. Deletions cut 8 bases from V and 4 bases from J, with 17 bases between. CDR1 is LNHDA, CDR2 SQIVND, per germline (reference sequence). The CDR3 loop reads CASRGAGTVETQYF. The CDR3 nucleotides read TGTGCCAGTCGAGGGGCGGGGACGGTAGAGACCCAGTACTTC.

This chain connects TRBV11-3 to TRBJ2-3, with no clear D. Germline V gene lookup returns CDR1 SGHNT and CDR2 YENEEA. Trimming took off 10 bases at V and 0 bases at J, with 11 bases between the two ends. The CDR3 length is 13 residues. CDR3 in amino acids: CATSRGSTDTQYF. The CDR3 nucleotides are TGTGCCACCTCCCGCGGCAGCACAGATACGCAGTATTTT.

This chain's CDR3 is CASSASGDSNQPQHF. CDR3 coding DNA: TGTGCCAGCAGTGCTTCTGGGGATAGCAATCAGCCCCAGCATTTT. The gene calls are TRBV6-5 and TRBJ1-5, with D uncertain. V dropped 5 bases and J dropped 0 bases, with 11 bases sitting between them. CDR1 is MNHEY and CDR2 is SVGAGI in the germline V gene. The CDR3 is 15 residues long.

The rearrangement uses TRBV10-3 and TRBJ1-2; TRBD1 matches at 9 bases. Germline V gene data show CDR1 as ENHRY and CDR2 as SYGVKD. The CDR3 sequence is 13 residues long. With 6 bases clipped from V and 7 bases from J, the junction kept 6 bases outside the gene matches. The CDR3 is CAISDGQGSGYTF. The CDR3, as DNA: TGTGCCATCAGCGATGGACAGGGGTCTGGCTACACCTTC.